This passage covers 30 T cell receptor beta chains from one sample sequenced in a study of T cells in localized non-small cell lung cancer. Measured with immunoSEQ multiplex PCR; TCRdb has only the in-frame clones, and not every one. The sample shows about 28,000 clones, 80% to 95% of them seen only once. Sequencing used peripheral blood mononuclear cells, obtained before any cancer treatment. All receptors come from a woman aged 35-70 years with stage III lung adenocarcinoma.

The count of this clone is one. V and J are TRBV4-3 and TRBJ2-5; a possible D gene is TRBD2 (5 bases). Trimming stripped 3 bases from V and 4 bases from J, with 12 bases between. Germline CDR1 LGHNA, CDR2 YSLEER. This CDR3 is 14 amino acids long. In nucleotides, the CDR3 is TGCGCCAGCAGCCAGGACCCGAGGGCAGAGACCCAGTACTTC. Its protein product is CASSQDPRAETQYF.

About this clone itself: Different DNA sequences within this sample yield the same CDR3. The V gene is TRBV11-2, the J gene TRBJ1-3, with D tentatively TRBD1 (6 bases). Trimming cost V 1 base and J 4 bases, with 8 bases left between them. This CDR3 is 14 amino acids long. Germline V gene sequence: CDR1 SGHAT, CDR2 FQNNGV. CDR3 in amino acids: CASSLAGAGNTIYF. The CDR3, as DNA: TGTGCCAGCAGCTTAGCAGGGGCCGGAAACACCATATATTTT.

The chain combines TRBV6-6 with TRBJ2-7; 10 nucleotides match TRBD2. Trimming at V came to 0 bases and at J to 5 bases, leaving 1 base not matched to a gene. The CDR3 has 14 amino acids. The V gene's germline CDR1 is MNHNY and CDR2 SVGAGI (reference sequence). This CDR3 is CASSYSLAGNEQYF. Written as DNA, the CDR3 is TGTGCCAGCAGTTACTCACTAGCGGGAAACGAGCAGTACTTC.

The chain employs TRBV28 and TRBJ1-5; TRBD1 matches 12 bases. V shed 5 bases, J shed 0 bases, and the junction held 8 bases outside the gene matches. The V gene's germline CDR1 is MDHEN and CDR2 SYDVKM. This CDR3 is built from 18 residues. The CDR3 DNA is TGTGCCAGCAGTACCGGGACAGGGGGCCCTAATAGCAATCAGCCCCAGCATTTT. Protein sequence: CASSTGTGGPNSNQPQHF.

The chain links TRBV29-1 to TRBJ2-5; 8 bases align to TRBD2. The germline gives CDR1 SQVTM, CDR2 ANQGSEA. Trimming took 6 bases from V and 4 from J; bases not matched to a gene: 4. This CDR3 is built from 12 residues. The CDR3 sequence is CSVTAGGETQYF. The CDR3 coding sequence is TGCAGCGTCACCGCGGGGGGAGAGACCCAGTACTTC.

The rearrangement joins TRBV6-1 to TRBJ1-2; 8 bases fit TRBD1. The V and J ends lost 5 bases and 4 bases, in that order; junction bases with no gene match: 9. From germline, CDR1 is MNHNS and CDR2 SASEGT. The CDR3 has 15 amino acids. In nucleotides, the CDR3 is TGTGCCAGCAGTCATGTGGACAGGGAGTCCTATGGCTACACCTTC. The encoded protein is CASSHVDRESYGYTF.

This rearrangement joins TRBV5-1 to TRBJ2-3, with D unclear. Germline V gives CDR1 SGHRS, CDR2 YFSETQ. This CDR3 is 12 amino acids long. V lost 0 bases and J 5 bases, leaving 4 bases between the germline ends. The CDR3 coding sequence is TGCGCCAGCAGCTTGGGGGAAGATACGCAGTATTTT. This sequence encodes CASSLGEDTQYF.

The chain is built from TRBV4-3 and TRBJ2-1; D is possibly TRBD2 (6 bases). The ends were cut back, 2 bases at V and 5 bases at J, with 22 bases in the middle. The germline CDR1 and CDR2 sequences are LGHNA and YSLEER. The CDR3 extends over 18 amino acids. CDR3 residues: CASSQPGLRPLFHNEQFF. The CDR3 DNA reads TGCGCCAGCAGCCAACCGGGACTTAGACCTTTGTTCCACAATGAGCAGTTCTTC.

This chain connects TRBV2 to TRBJ1-2; D is possibly TRBD1 (6 bases). The CDR3 is made up of 13 amino acids. Per germline, CDR1 SNHLY and CDR2 FYNNEI. V lost 9 bases to trimming and J lost 2 bases, with 13 bases between them. CDR3 residues: CASSRDTNYGYTF. The CDR3 DNA is TGTGCCAGTTCCCGGGACACGAACTATGGCTACACCTTC.

This chain connects TRBV6-1 to TRBJ1-6; a possible D gene is TRBD1 (5 bases). Trimming took 2 bases from V and 5 from J, leaving 13 bases between them. The CDR3 runs to 16 residues. Germline CDR1 is MNHNS and CDR2 is SASEGT. The chain's CDR3 is CASSERNRGNNSPLHF. The CDR3 DNA reads as TGTGCCAGCAGTGAAAGGAATAGGGGCAATAATTCACCCCTCCACTTT.

This chain links TRBV5-6 with TRBJ2-3; D gene ambiguous. Trimming took 4 bases from V and 3 from J, leaving 3 bases between them. Germline V gene data show CDR1 as SGHDT and CDR2 as YYEEEE. CDR3 size: 11 residues. Written as DNA, the CDR3 is TGTGCCAGCAGCCGAACAGATACGCAGTATTTT. Translating gives CASSRTDTQYF.

V and J are TRBV27 and TRBJ2-7, with D hard to call. The length of the CDR3 is 14 residues. The germline V gene has CDR1 MNHEY and CDR2 SMNVEV (reference sequence). Between the trimmed V and J ends, which lost 2 bases and 4 bases, there was a span of 12 bases. The CDR3 is CASSLNFREYEQYF. In nucleotides, the CDR3 is TGTGCCAGCAGTTTAAATTTTCGTGAGTACGAGCAGTACTTC.

V and J are TRBV7-9 and TRBJ2-1, with 8 positions matching TRBD1. V was pared by 3 bases and J by 4 bases, with 5 bases of the junction left unmatched. Germline V gene data show CDR1 as SEHNR and CDR2 as FQNEAQ (reference sequence). CDR3 size: 15 residues. CDR3 region: CASSLGQAPYNEQFF. CDR3 bases: TGTGCCAGCAGCTTGGGACAGGCCCCTTACAATGAGCAGTTCTTC.

The rearrangement joins TRBV6-5 to TRBJ1-6; D perhaps matches TRBD1 (5 bases). The germline V and J ends were trimmed by 2 bases and 3 bases, with 8 bases remaining between them. Germline values: CDR1 MNHEY, CDR2 SVGAGI. The CDR3 covers 15 residues. CDR3 protein: CASSYVDSYNSPLHF. The CDR3 nucleotides read TGTGCCAGCAGTTACGTCGACAGCTATAATTCACCCCTCCACTTT.

The rearrangement joins TRBV7-2 to TRBJ1-2; D remains unclear. The CDR3 contains 15 residues. Germline CDR1 and CDR2: SGHTA and FQGNSA. Deletions cut 3 bases from V and 8 bases from J, with 19 bases between. CDR3: CASSFQIESSSGYTF. The CDR3 DNA sequence: TGTGCCAGCAGCTTTCAGATTGAAAGCTCGTCGGGCTACACCTTC.

CDR3 sequence reads: CASSLASGGPRGYYNEQFF. The CDR3 nucleotides are TGTGCCAGCAGCTTGGCTAGCGGGGGGCCCCGGGGCTACTACAATGAGCAGTTCTTC. The gene calls are TRBV5-4 and TRBJ2-1; TRBD2 matches 11 bases. V shed 0 bases and J 3 bases; nucleotides not matched to a gene: 11. The germline V gene has CDR1 SGHNT and CDR2 YYREEE (reference sequence). This CDR3 has 19 amino acids.

The chain is built from TRBV5-6 and TRBJ1-1; D perhaps matches TRBD1 (6 bases). Germline values: CDR1 SGHDT, CDR2 YYEEEE. This CDR3 spans 14 amino acids. With 7 bases removed from V and 3 bases from J, the gap between germline ends came to 16 bases. CDR3 DNA: TGTGCCAGCTTGAGGGGGGTGGAGGACACTGAAGCTTTCTTT. This codes for CASLRGVEDTEAFF.

This chain connects TRBV7-9 to TRBJ2-5; 10 nucleotides match TRBD2. Trimming removed 0 bases from V and 1 base from J; junction bases left unmatched: 8. The CDR3 sequence is 18 residues long. Germline CDR1 reads SEHNR; CDR2 reads FQNEAQ (reference sequence). This chain's CDR3 is CASSLAGNSGGPQETQYF. The CDR3 DNA reads TGTGCCAGCAGCTTAGCGGGGAATAGCGGGGGGCCCCAAGAGACCCAGTACTTC.

The V and J genes are TRBV7-9 and TRBJ1-4; D gene uncertain. This CDR3 is built from 13 residues. The germline gives CDR1 SEHNR, CDR2 FQNEAQ (reference sequence). Trimming removed 2 bases at V and 7 bases at J, with 8 bases between. The chain's CDR3 is CASSLLGGEKLFF. The DNA for the CDR3 is TGTGCCAGCAGCTTATTAGGAGGTGAAAAACTGTTTTTT.

The chain uses TRBV7-9 and TRBJ1-3, with no clear D. The V gene's germline CDR1 is SEHNR and CDR2 FQNEAQ (reference sequence). The CDR3 runs to 13 residues. The V end was cut by 2 bases, the J end by 3 bases, with 5 bases between. The CDR3 DNA is TGTGCCAGCAGCTTAAACATTGGAAACACCATATATTTT. It translates to CASSLNIGNTIYF.

The J gene is TRBJ2-1, the V gene TRBV11-3; TRBD2 agrees at 15 bases. V shed 5 bases, J shed 8 bases, and the junction held 10 bases outside the gene matches. Per the germline V gene, CDR1 is SGHNT and CDR2 is YENEEA. This CDR3 has 17 residues. DNA of the CDR3: TGTGCCAGCAGCCCGGGACTAGCGGGAGGCCCCTGGGATGAGCAGTTCTTC. This sequence encodes CASSPGLAGGPWDEQFF. The complete variable domain, with remaining parts taken from reference TRBV11-3 and TRBJ2-1, reads EAGVVQSPRYKIIEKKQPVAFWCNPISGHNTLYWYLQNLGQGPELLIRYENEEAVDDSQLPKDRFSAERLKGVDSTLKIQPAELGDSAVYLCASSPGLAGGPWDEQFFGPGTRLTVL.

This chain joins TRBV4-3 and TRBJ2-1; 10 nucleotides agree with TRBD2. Germline-derived CDR1 and CDR2 are LGHNA and YSLEER. After removal of 4 bases from V and 7 bases from J, the junction contained 7 bases not matched to a gene. CDR3 length: 15 residues. The CDR3, as DNA: TGCGCCAGCAGCCCGCTAGCGGGAGAGATGAATGAGCAGTTCTTC. Encoded protein: CASSPLAGEMNEQFF.

The chain recombines TRBV4-3 with TRBJ2-7; D possibly corresponds to TRBD1 (6 bases). CDR3 size: 16 residues. Trimming left V 0 bases short and J 7 bases short, with 19 bases between. In germline, CDR1 is LGHNA, CDR2 YSLEER. The CDR3 bases are TGCGCCAGCAGCCAAGACCTCCTGACAGGCCTAGGAGAGCAGTACTTC. The encoded protein is CASSQDLLTGLGEQYF.

The rearrangement links TRBV28 to TRBJ1-5, with a tentative D call TRBD1 (6 bases). Between the trimmed V and J ends, which lost 2 bases and 2 bases, there was a span of 10 bases. Germline V gene data show CDR1 as MDHEN and CDR2 as SYDVKM. The CDR3 totals 15 residues. Here the CDR3 DNA reads TGTGCCAGCAGTTTACAGTCAGGGGGCAATCAGCCCCAGCATTTT. It is translated as CASSLQSGGNQPQHF.

This chain links TRBV6-6 with TRBJ2-7; no definite D call. V was pared by 0 bases and J by 6 bases, with 9 bases between. The germline gives CDR1 MNHNY, CDR2 SVGAGI (reference sequence). The CDR3 is 13 residues long. Written as DNA, the CDR3 is TGTGCCAGCAGTTACTCGGGCAGTCCCGAGCAGTACTTC. It is translated as CASSYSGSPEQYF.

The V gene is TRBV28, the J gene TRBJ2-7; possible D gene TRBD2, 5 bases. Germline loops: CDR1 MDHEN, CDR2 SYDVKM. The CDR3 covers 14 residues. With 7 bases removed from V and 5 bases from J, the gap between germline ends came to 18 bases. Written as DNA, the CDR3 is TGTGCCAGCAATTCCCCCGGGGTTTCCAACGAGCAGTACTTC. Its protein is CASNSPGVSNEQYF.

The V gene is TRBV15, the J gene TRBJ2-3, with D tentatively TRBD1 or TRBD2 (5 bases each). Germline CDR1 and CDR2: LNHNV and YYDKDF (reference sequence). The V gene lost 0 bases and the J gene lost 4 bases, with 14 bases spanning the gap. This CDR3 region has 16 residues. CDR3 sequence reads: CATSRDGGEGADTQYF. The CDR3 DNA is TGTGCCACCAGCAGAGATGGGGGAGAAGGTGCAGATACGCAGTATTTT.

The rearrangement links TRBV5-8 to TRBJ2-2, with TRBD2 matching over 10 bases. V shed 4 bases and J 3 bases; nucleotides not matched to a gene: 3. The CDR3 is 15 amino acids. CDR1 is SGHTS, CDR2 YDEGEE, per germline. The CDR3 sequence is CASSLGTSDTGELFF. The CDR3 coding sequence is TGTGCCAGCAGCCTCGGGACTAGCGACACCGGGGAGCTGTTTTTT.

The CDR3 DNA is TGTGCCAGCAGAGAGAGCGGGATTGCCACAGATACGCAGTATTTT. Protein product: CASRESGIATDTQYF. This rearrangement joins TRBV25-1 to TRBJ2-3; 7 bases map to TRBD2. Germline CDR1 and CDR2: MGHDK and SYGVNS. CDR3 size: 15 residues. The junction had 8 bases not matched to a gene; V was cut back by 6 bases and J by 2 bases.

This clone was recorded only once. The V call is TRBV4-2, the J call TRBJ2-2; TRBD2 might be the D (5 bases). The germline gives CDR1 LGHNA, CDR2 YNFKEQ. The CDR3 totals 15 residues. V lost 0 bases and J lost 6, with 11 bases in between. CDR3 DNA sequence: TGTGCCAGCAGCCAAGAGGACTCCTTTGCCGGGGAGCTGTTTTTT. Translated, it gives CASSQEDSFAGELFF.